These T cell receptor beta chains were read from a single sample in a study of T cell repertoires in cytomegalovirus infection. In TCRdb, the reads were re-called with MiXCR into one record per CDR3 protein. Among about 570,000 distinct CDR3 sequences, roughly 43% were seen once, and the ten largest hold around 48%. Which antigens these TCRs recognize remains unknown. Sample: cultured PBMCs, taken from culture after CMV antigen stimulation. The receptors come from a human donor in good health (CMV status not recorded). Some clones in this sample may be carry-over from other donors' samples. CDR3s include the opening cysteine and the closing phenylalanine or tryptophan. D genes are given only for firm matches. The size entry is marked missing in some rows and otherwise reads once, few, many or a size class.

j_call	clone_size	d_call	v_call	cdr3_nt	cdr3_aa
TRBJ2-5	few	NA	TRBV7-9	TGTGCCAGCAGCTTAACCCGCGGGCAAGAGACCCAGTACTTC	CASSLTRGQETQYF
TRBJ2-2	NA	NA	TRBV19	TGTGCCAGTAGTATAGTAGGGGTTACCGGGGAGCTGTTTTTT	CASSIVGVTGELFF
TRBJ2-3	few	TRBD1	TRBV5-1	TGCGCCAGCAGCGTGGACAGGGTTACAGATACGCAGTATTTT	CASSVDRVTDTQYF
TRBJ2-1	NA	TRBD2	TRBV5-5	TGTGCCAGCAGCTGGGATCTAGGCGGGAGGGCAAATGAGCAGTTCTTC	CASSWDLGGRANEQFF
TRBJ1-4	NA	NA	TRBV12-3/TRBV12-4	TGTGCCAGCAGTGATCGGGGCTCAACTAATGAAAAACTGTTTTTT	CASSDRGSTNEKLFF
TRBJ2-1	few	TRBD1	TRBV28	TGTGCCAGCAGTACCGGGACAGGGACCTATAATGAGCAGTTCTTC	CASSTGTGTYNEQFF
TRBJ1-1	NA	NA	TRBV6-2/TRBV6-3	TGTGCCAGCAGAGAGAGGTGGATGAACACTGAAGCTTTCTTT	CASRERWMNTEAFF
TRBJ2-6	few	TRBD2	TRBV12-3/TRBV12-4	TGTGCCAGCAGTCCGGGACTAGCGGGGATCTCTGGGGCCAACGTCCTGACTTTC	CASSPGLAGISGANVLTF
TRBJ2-1	NA	TRBD2	TRBV12-3/TRBV12-4	TGTGCCAGCCGGACTAGCGGGGAGACGCCCTACAATGAGCAGTTCTTC	CASRTSGETPYNEQFF
TRBJ2-7	NA	TRBD1	TRBV6-1	TGTGCCGGAGCGGGACAGGGCGCCTACGAGCAGTACTTC	CAGAGQGAYEQYF
TRBJ1-2	once	TRBD1	TRBV29-1	TGCAGCGCGACTGCCGGGACAGCAAACTATGGCTACACCTTC	CSATAGTANYGYTF
TRBJ2-2	NA	NA	TRBV10-3	TGTGCCATCAGTGACCTTGGACCCTCCAAACTGTTTTTT	CAISDLGPSKLFF
TRBJ2-1	many	NA	TRBV7-2	TGTGCCAGCAGCTTAGATGTGGGTGAGCAGTTCTTC	CASSLDVGEQFF
TRBJ2-1	few	NA	TRBV12-5	TGTGCTAGTGGCCCCCACATAGCGGTGGCGAGTGAGCAGTTCTTC	CASGPHIAVASEQFF
TRBJ2-7	NA	NA	TRBV20-1	TGCAGTGCTAGAAATTCATGGGGAGGTGGGGACGAGCAGTACTTC	CSARNSWGGGDEQYF
TRBJ2-3	NA	NA	TRBV20-1	TGCAGTGCCACATACTCCCGGGACTCAACAGATACGCAGTATTTT	CSATYSRDSTDTQYF
TRBJ1-2	NA	NA	TRBV28	TGTGCCAGCAGTTTCCTCCTCTATGGCTACACCTTC	CASSFLLYGYTF
TRBJ2-5	NA	TRBD2	TRBV3-1	TGTGCCAGCAGCCAAGGGGTCAAGGATCCGGGACTACTGCAAGAGACCCAGTACTTC	CASSQGVKDPGLLQETQYF
TRBJ2-7	few	NA	TRBV18	TGTGCCAGCTCGAACGGGGTTAGCTCCTACGAGCAGTACTTC	CASSNGVSSYEQYF
TRBJ1-1	NA	NA	TRBV12-3/TRBV12-4	TGTGCCAGCAGTAAGGGTGGTGAAGCTTTCTTT	CASSKGGEAFF
TRBJ2-1	few	TRBD2	TRBV12-3/TRBV12-4	TGTGCCAGCAGTCCCCCGACTAGCGGGGGGGCGATTAGGTTCTTC	CASSPPTSGGAIRFF
TRBJ1-4	few	NA	TRBV27	TGTGCCAGCTCCGCAGGGCAGGGTTGGGAAAAACTGTTTTTT	CASSAGQGWEKLFF
TRBJ1-2	once	NA	TRBV6-6	TGTGCCAGCGTGGAACCCCAGCTCTATGGCTACACCTTC	CASVEPQLYGYTF
TRBJ2-5	NA	NA	TRBV7-2	TGTGCCAGCAGCTTGGGGACATTCCAAGAGACCCAGTACTTC	CASSLGTFQETQYF
TRBJ2-2	NA	NA	TRBV7-2	TGTGCCAGCAGCTCCGCTCGATCCGGGGAGCTGTTTTTT	CASSSARSGELFF
TRBJ2-1	NA	NA	TRBV20-1	TGCAGTGCTAGAGGTGGGGTAGGGTTAGATGAGCAGTTCTTC	CSARGGVGLDEQFF
TRBJ2-1	NA	NA	TRBV7-6	TGTGCCAGCGGGCCGCGGGGCCCCGATGAGCAGTTCTTC	CASGPRGPDEQFF
TRBJ2-5	few	TRBD2	TRBV10-3	TGTGCCATCAGTGAGTTACCGGGACTAGCACGCCGGGAGACCCAGTACTTC	CAISELPGLARRETQYF
TRBJ2-5	NA	TRBD2	TRBV7-2	TGTGCCAGCAGCGTCCGGCGGGGGGGGGGCCGGCAAGAGACCCAGTACTTC	CASSVRRGGGRQETQYF
TRBJ1-1	NA	NA	TRBV7-2	TGTGCCAGCAGCCGCGACAGCAGGAACACTGAAGCTTTCTTT	CASSRDSRNTEAFF
TRBJ2-3	NA	NA	TRBV7-8	TGTGCCAGCGCACCGGGACTCCGCTCGGTCGGTACGCAGTATTTT	CASAPGLRSVGTQYF
TRBJ2-7	few	NA	TRBV20-1	TGCAGTGCAATAGCGATTTCCTACGAGCAGTACTTC	CSAIAISYEQYF
TRBJ1-6	NA	TRBD1	TRBV5-5	TGTGCCAGCAGCTTGACAGGGGGTGAGGGTTCACCCCTCCACTTT	CASSLTGGEGSPLHF
TRBJ2-7	NA	NA	TRBV20-1	TGCAGTGCTACCAACCCGCAGCCCCTGGACTACGAGCAGTACTTC	CSATNPQPLDYEQYF
TRBJ2-7	NA	TRBD2	TRBV6-2/TRBV6-3	TGTGCCAGCGCCCCCCGGGGGACTAGCGGGAGTCACGAGCAGTACTTC	CASAPRGTSGSHEQYF
TRBJ2-1	NA	TRBD2	TRBV7-6	TGTGCCAGCAGTCGAGCGGGAGGACCCTCCTACAATGAGCAGTTCTTC	CASSRAGGPSYNEQFF
TRBJ2-1	NA	NA	TRBV7-2	TGTGCCAGCAGCTTAGTCGCGGGAAACAATGAGCAGTTCTTC	CASSLVAGNNEQFF
TRBJ2-2	few	TRBD2	TRBV6-1	TGTGCCAGCAGCGGACTAGCGGTGACCGGGGAGCTGTTTTTT	CASSGLAVTGELFF
TRBJ1-2	NA	TRBD1	TRBV10-3	TGTGCCATCAAGGACAGGGCTACTAACTATGGCTACACCTTC	CAIKDRATNYGYTF
TRBJ2-5	NA	NA	TRBV2	TGTGCCAGCAGTAGGAGGGGGGACCGGGAGACCCAGTACTTC	CASSRRGDRETQYF
TRBJ2-7	NA	NA	TRBV6-8	TGTGCCAGCAGCCTCGGGTCTTCAGGGTTGAATGAGCAGTACTTC	CASSLGSSGLNEQYF
TRBJ2-1	NA	TRBD2	TRBV5-6	TGTGCCAGCAGCTTGGGAGGACTAGCGGGAGGCCGAGGTGAGCAGTTCTTC	CASSLGGLAGGRGEQFF
TRBJ2-5	NA	NA	TRBV12-5	TGTGCTAGTGGTTTGGTACCGGCAGAGACCCAGTACTTC	CASGLVPAETQYF
TRBJ2-5	NA	NA	TRBV28	TGTGCCAGCAGTTTATCTTGGGCCTCGGTGGGAGAGACCCAGTACTTC	CASSLSWASVGETQYF
TRBJ2-5	NA	NA	TRBV7-9	TGTGCCAGCAGCTTAGGCTCGCCTCTCATTTCGGCCCAGTACTTC	CASSLGSPLISAQYF
TRBJ2-7	NA	NA	TRBV6-2/TRBV6-3	TGTGCCAGCAGTTTTTTTCCCTCCGACAGTTACGAGCAGTACTTC	CASSFFPSDSYEQYF
TRBJ2-4	NA	NA	TRBV7-8	TGTGCCAGCAGCCCCCAAAACAGGCACCCAAACATTCAGTACTTC	CASSPQNRHPNIQYF
TRBJ2-5	few	NA	TRBV4-1	TGCGCCAGCAGCCATTTCACAGAGCAAGAGACCCAGTACTTC	CASSHFTEQETQYF
TRBJ2-7	NA	TRBD2	TRBV7-9	TGTGCCAGCAGCCCGGGGGGGGCTAGCGGAACCTACGAGCAGTACTTC	CASSPGGASGTYEQYF
TRBJ1-5	NA	TRBD1	TRBV28	TGTGCCAGCATGCCCGTTGGGACAGTCTACGGACAGCCCCAGCATTTT	CASMPVGTVYGQPQHF
TRBJ1-6	few	NA	TRBV6-1	TGTGCCAGCAGTGAAGATGGGTTCCGACCCCTCCACTTT	CASSEDGFRPLHF
TRBJ1-1	NA	NA	TRBV6-1	TGTGCCAGCAGTGAAAGCTTTGGACAGAACACTGAAGCTTTCTTT	CASSESFGQNTEAFF
TRBJ1-1	few	NA	TRBV6-2/TRBV6-3	TGTGCCAGCAGCCGACCGAACACTGAAGCTTTCTTT	CASSRPNTEAFF
TRBJ2-3	many	TRBD1	TRBV27	TGTGCCAGCAGCCTCGGACAGGCGTCGCTCACAGATACGCAGTATTTT	CASSLGQASLTDTQYF
TRBJ2-6	few	NA	TRBV5-4	TGTGCCAGCAGCTTTTACGGGAGCTCTGGGGCCAACGTCCTGACTTTC	CASSFYGSSGANVLTF
TRBJ1-5	many	NA	TRBV7-2	TGTGCCAGCAGCTTTACACTGAATCAGCCCCAGCATTTT	CASSFTLNQPQHF